Detailed here is one TCR beta chain. Its antigen remains unidentified. The cohort excluded patients with autoimmune disease history or systemic immunosuppression. The record originates from a study of OX40 agonist ivuxolimab in advanced cancers. General study points: In the expanded peripheral T cells, antigen specificity was never determined.

Germline loops: CDR1 SQVTM, CDR2 ANQGSEA. V was cut by 5 bases and J by 0 bases, with 14 bases left in between. The CDR3 contains 15 residues. Using immunoSEQ multiplex PCR, the repertoire was profiled, and TCRdb retains in-frame clones only, with some absent. The profile shows approximately 48,000 clones, nearly 80% of them singletons. The origin of this receptor is an adult with an advanced solid tumor such as melanoma, head and neck, liver or kidney cancer. The genes are TRBV29-1 and TRBJ2-1, with D unresolved. The sample in question was CD4+ or CD8+ T cells sorted from blood, obtained in a trial of the OX40 agonist ivuxolimab. DNA for the CDR3: TGCAGCGTTCTAGGGCCGGAGAGCTCCTACAATGAGCAGTTCTTC. This encodes CSVLGPESSYNEQFF.